This TCR beta chain is from a study of shared clonotypes between healthy human individuals. The CDR3 covers 13 residues. Germline CDR1 and CDR2: MGHRA and YSYEKL. Study-wide results and limits: The authors sampled blood alone, and tissue repertoires likely differ. Estimated richness was generally greater in naive than memory subsets.

To note about this clone: Its matching antigen is unknown.

CD45RO-negative, CCR7-positively selected cells formed the naive CD8 fraction, excluding terminally differentiated effector memory CD45RA+ cells. Clones were sequenced by immunoSEQ multiplex PCR, and TCRdb holds only the in-frame ones, with some missing. The sample has around 1,900,000 clones, roughly 95% seen once. The receptor was derived from a young man in good health. Some clones in this sample may be carry-over from other donors' samples. V usage is TRBV4-1 and J usage is TRBJ2-5; D gene uncertain. The DNA matches TRBJ2-7 better at its end, which makes the J call doubtful. The source material was naive CD8+ T cells from PBMCs. As DNA, the CDR3 is TGCGCCAGCAGCCAAACCGTTGGTTACGAGCAGTACTTC. Residues: CASSQTVGYEQYF.